This is a list of T cell receptor beta chains from one sample in a study of metastatic and nonmetastatic thyroid tumors. TCRdb re-called the PCR reads through MiXCR. This sample carries 25,000 to 35,000 clones, under 25% of them seen once, and the ten largest clones take about 15%. The source material was blood. These receptors all come from a female donor with papillary thyroid cancer or a benign thyroid nodule (not recorded which). Some clones in this sample may be carry-over from other donors' samples. Each CDR3 is given with its conserved first and last residue. The order of the fields is V gene, D gene, clone size, J gene, CDR3 DNA, CDR3 protein. A D gene is named only where the DNA matches it firmly. Only part of the rows carry a size: once, few, many, or a class if the clone is expanded.

TRBV7-9	NA	many	TRBJ2-5	TGTGCCAGCAGCTTAGGGACGGGGCTGGAGACCCAGTACTTC	CASSLGTGLETQYF
TRBV28	NA	medium-sized	TRBJ2-5	TGTGCCAGCACCGGACGCGCTTTTAGGGCCCAGTACTTC	CASTGRAFRAQYF
TRBV6-1	NA	few	TRBJ2-3	TGTGCCAGCATCAACGGGGTAGCAGACACAGATACGCAGTATTTT	CASINGVADTDTQYF
TRBV3-1	NA	many	TRBJ2-3	TGTGCCAGCAGCCAAGAGGGGGGAGGAGATACGCAGTATTTT	CASSQEGGGDTQYF
TRBV28	NA	few	TRBJ2-7	TGTGCCAGCAGAGCCCAAGGGGGGGCATCCTACGAGCAGTACTTT	CASRAQGGASYEQYF
TRBV10-3	NA	NA	TRBJ2-7	TGTGCCATCAGTGAGGACAGGTTTTTAAACTACGAGCAGTACTTC	CAISEDRFLNYEQYF
TRBV20-1	TRBD2	NA	TRBJ2-7	TGCAGTTCTAGAGTGACGGGAGGGACCCACGAGCAGTACTTC	CSSRVTGGTHEQYF
TRBV15	TRBD2	NA	TRBJ2-5	TGTGCCACCAGCAAAAACCAGGGACTAGCGGCGCTAAGGGGATTCGGGACCCAGTACTTC	CATSKNQGLAALRGFGTQYF
TRBV24-1	TRBD1	many	TRBJ2-2	TGTGCCTCCCGGACAGGGGGCGACACCGGGGAGCTGTTTTTT	CASRTGGDTGELFF
TRBV7-9	NA	NA	TRBJ1-3	TGTGCCAGCAGACCACCGACAGGCACTGGAAACACCATATATTTT	CASRPPTGTGNTIYF
TRBV11-3	NA	NA	TRBJ2-2	TGTGCCAGCAGCTTTGGGGGCGCGAACGGGGAGCTGTTTTTT	CASSFGGANGELFF
TRBV12-3/TRBV12-4	TRBD1	NA	TRBJ1-1	TGTGCCAGCAGTTTAGAGGGGACAGGGCTTGGTTACACTGAAGCTTTCTTT	CASSLEGTGLGYTEAFF
TRBV20-1	NA	once	TRBJ2-7	TGCAGTGCATCCCAGGGGTTAGGGGCCTACGAGCAGTACTTC	CSASQGLGAYEQYF
TRBV28	NA	NA	TRBJ1-5	TGTGCCAGCAGTACGGGGTTAGTCAATCAGCCCCAGCATTTT	CASSTGLVNQPQHF
TRBV11-2	TRBD1	many	TRBJ2-2	TGTGCCAGCAGCTTTTACGCCCAGGGGGCGGGCGGGGAGCTGTTTTTT	CASSFYAQGAGGELFF
TRBV12-3/TRBV12-4	NA	many	TRBJ2-7	TGTGCCAGCAGTAGTGGTACCGACTACGAGCAGTACTTC	CASSSGTDYEQYF
TRBV24-1	TRBD1	many	TRBJ1-5	TGTGCCACCAGTGACACGACAGGGACTCCTACCAATCAGCCCCAGCATTTT	CATSDTTGTPTNQPQHF
TRBV4-2	NA	many	TRBJ2-1	TGTGCCAGCAGGGAAGAGGGTAGCGGGACAGCCAATGAGCAGTTCTTC	CASREEGSGTANEQFF
TRBV5-1	NA	many	TRBJ2-3	TGCGCCAGCAGCCCCCTTTTAGGGGGGAGGGCCGTATTCGAGGATACGCAGTATTTT	CASSPLLGGRAVFEDTQYF
TRBV5-1	TRBD1	NA	TRBJ1-6	TGCGCCAGCAGGTCGGACAGGGAGTCACCCCTCCACTTT	CASRSDRESPLHF
TRBV24-1	TRBD2	NA	TRBJ2-1	TGTGCCACCAGTGATTCGGGACTAGCGGGAGACGAGCAGTTCTTC	CATSDSGLAGDEQFF
TRBV5-1	NA	many	TRBJ2-7	TGCGCCAGCAGCTACACCGGGACGGCGGCCTACGAGCAGTACTTC	CASSYTGTAAYEQYF
TRBV4-1	TRBD2	many	TRBJ2-7	TGCGCCAGCAGCCAAGTGGGGGAGCGGGACCTCTACGAGCAGTACTTC	CASSQVGERDLYEQYF
TRBV6-6	NA	many	TRBJ2-7	TGTGCCAGCAGTCCTACCGGCGGGTGGCGCGTGGTGGGCTCCTACGAGCAGTACTTC	CASSPTGGWRVVGSYEQYF
TRBV12-3/TRBV12-4	NA	few	TRBJ1-5	TGTGCCAGTAGACTCCATCGGGATCTGAAAGGGCCCCAGCATTTT	CASRLHRDLKGPQHF
TRBV28	NA	NA	TRBJ2-7	TGTGCCAGCAGTTTAAAATTTACAGGGATCTACGAGCAGTACTTC	CASSLKFTGIYEQYF
TRBV20-1	TRBD1	many	TRBJ2-5	TGCAGTGCTAGAGGAACGGGACAGGGGATCCGAGAGACCCAGTACTTC	CSARGTGQGIRETQYF
TRBV30	NA	few	TRBJ2-7	TGTGCCTGGAGTGCTGGGGGACCCTCCTACGAGCAGTACTTC	CAWSAGGPSYEQYF
TRBV12-3/TRBV12-4	NA	NA	TRBJ1-3	TGTGCCAGCAGTTTTGCAGGAATCTCTGGAAACACCATATATTTT	CASSFAGISGNTIYF
TRBV28	NA	many	TRBJ1-5	TGTGCCAGCATTGGGGTCATTACCAATCAGCCCCAGCATTTT	CASIGVITNQPQHF
TRBV27	TRBD1	many	TRBJ2-3	TGTGCCAGCAGTTATACAGGGGGTACAGATACGCAGTATTTT	CASSYTGGTDTQYF
TRBV11-3	NA	many	TRBJ1-2	TGTGCCAGCAGCTTAGGGGTCTCAAAGGCATACACCTTC	CASSLGVSKAYTF
TRBV5-1	NA	once	TRBJ2-1	TGCGCCAGCAGCCCCGATCGCGGGGATGAGCAGTTCTTC	CASSPDRGDEQFF
TRBV20-1	TRBD2	medium-sized	TRBJ2-7	TGCAGTGCTAGAGATCCCGGCGGGAGGGCCGGCGACGAGCAGTACTTC	CSARDPGGRAGDEQYF
TRBV6-1	NA	few	TRBJ2-7	TGTGCCAGCAGTGAAGCCGCAGGGTCCTCCTACGAGCAGTACTTC	CASSEAAGSSYEQYF
TRBV7-2	TRBD2	many	TRBJ2-1	TGTGCCAGCAGCTCTCGGACTAGCGGGAGGGCCGTATTACTCTACAATGAGCAGTTCTTC	CASSSRTSGRAVLLYNEQFF
TRBV20-1	TRBD1	NA	TRBJ1-6	TGCAGTGCTAGAGGGCGACAGGGGGCGGGTAATTCACCCCTCCACTTT	CSARGRQGAGNSPLHF
TRBV7-9	TRBD2	many	TRBJ2-2	TGTGCCAGCAGCAATGGACTAGCGCAAACCGGGGAGCTGTTTTTT	CASSNGLAQTGELFF
TRBV27	NA	many	TRBJ1-5	TGTGCCAGCAGTTTATCTTGGACAAACAATCAGCCCCAGCATTTT	CASSLSWTNNQPQHF
TRBV6-4	NA	many	TRBJ2-2	TGTGCCAGCAGTGAGGCTAGGAACACCGGGGAGCTGTTTTTT	CASSEARNTGELFF
TRBV6-4	TRBD1	few	TRBJ1-1	TGTGCCAGTAGGGGGACAGCTAACACCGAAGCTTTCTTT	CASRGTANTEAFF
TRBV28	NA	few	TRBJ1-1	TGTGCCAGCAGTCGGAGGTCCCTGAACACTGAAGCTTTCTTT	CASSRRSLNTEAFF